This T cell receptor (beta chain) came from a study of T-cell memory formation after mild COVID-19. Study conclusions and caveats: The CD4+ clones that contracted clustered mainly within CM and EM, and the CD8+ clones concentrated in EMRA.

Germline values: CDR1 SGHRS, CDR2 YFSETQ. Trimming took 3 bases from V and 2 from J, leaving 11 bases between them. The CDR3 has 15 amino acids. This clonotype was observed many times. Its antigen is unknown. Sample barcodes and UMIs were carried by the TCR alpha and TCR beta cDNA libraries that 5'RACE generated with constant-segment primers. TCRdb reprocessed the 5' RACE reads via MiXCR and lists one record per CDR3 protein. The table has fewer than 150,000 distinct CDR3 sequences, 5% to 6.5% seen once; the top ten hold 2% to 2.5%. This chain connects TRBV5-1 to TRBJ2-2; D is ambiguous. Sample: PBMCs or a T cell subset sorted from them (not recorded which). The clonotype was recovered from an adult woman who had mild COVID-19 (a few samples of this study predate the infection). Cell type and time point are not known. The CDR3 loop reads CASSSEGSNTGELFF. The DNA for the CDR3 is TGCGCCAGCAGCTCGGAAGGCTCAAACACCGGGGAGCTGTTTTTT. Combining the CDR3 with reference TRBV5-1 and TRBJ2-2 gives the whole variable domain KAGVTQTPRYLIKTRGQQVTLSCSPISGHRSVSWYQQTPGQGLQFLFEYFSETQRNKGNFPGRFSGRQFSNSRSEMNVSTLELGDSALYLCASSSEGSNTGELFFGEGSRLTVL.